These T cell receptor beta chains were read from a single sample in a study of shared clonotypes between healthy human individuals. Libraries were prepared by immunoSEQ multiplex PCR; TCRdb keeps only in-frame clonotypes and omits some of them. The sample has about 490,000 clones; 70% to 80% are singletons. The sequenced sample consisted of PBMCs. These receptors were taken from a woman in her thirties or forties in good health. Some clones in this sample may be carry-over from other donors' samples. Both conserved end residues are part of each CDR3. Fields, in order: D gene, V gene, J gene, clone size, CDR3 DNA, CDR3 protein. A D gene is named only where the DNA matches it firmly. Clone size appears in some rows only: once, few, many, or a class for an expanded clone.

D gene: TRBD1
V gene: TRBV27
J gene: TRBJ2-7
clone size: -
CDR3 DNA: TGTGCCAGCAGTTACGGGACAGATAACTACGAGCAGTACTTC
CDR3 protein: CASSYGTDNYEQYF

D gene: TRBD1
V gene: TRBV28
J gene: TRBJ2-7
clone size: -
CDR3 DNA: TGTGCCAGCAGTAAAAGGGGGCCGCTCTACGAGCAGTACTTC
CDR3 protein: CASSKRGPLYEQYF

D gene: -
V gene: TRBV9
J gene: TRBJ1-1
clone size: -
CDR3 DNA: TGTGCCAGCAGCCCCCTGGTCGGTAACACTGAAGCTTTCTTT
CDR3 protein: CASSPLVGNTEAFF

D gene: TRBD2
V gene: TRBV7-2
J gene: TRBJ2-5
clone size: -
CDR3 DNA: TGTGCCGGCAGCCCACGGACTAGCGGGATGGAGACCCAGTACTTC
CDR3 protein: CAGSPRTSGMETQYF

D gene: -
V gene: TRBV29-1
J gene: TRBJ2-1
clone size: -
CDR3 DNA: TGCAGCGTTGGGTTAGGTGTCTTC
CDR3 protein: CSVGLGVF

D gene: -
V gene: TRBV5-8
J gene: TRBJ1-5
clone size: once
CDR3 DNA: TGTGCCAGCAGCAACCGCGACCAGCCCCAGCATTTT
CDR3 protein: CASSNRDQPQHF

D gene: -
V gene: TRBV7-9
J gene: TRBJ2-2
clone size: -
CDR3 DNA: TGTGCCAGCAGCCTCATGAGGGGTTCCGGGGAGCTGTTTTTT
CDR3 protein: CASSLMRGSGELFF

D gene: TRBD2
V gene: TRBV5-8
J gene: TRBJ2-3
clone size: -
CDR3 DNA: TGTGCCAGCAGCCGTGGGACTAGCGGGATGAGGGATACGCAGTATTTT
CDR3 protein: CASSRGTSGMRDTQYF

D gene: TRBD2
V gene: TRBV19
J gene: TRBJ2-7
clone size: -
CDR3 DNA: TGTGCCAGTAGTGCGGGACTAGCGTACGAGCAGTACTTC
CDR3 protein: CASSAGLAYEQYF

D gene: TRBD1
V gene: TRBV6-5
J gene: TRBJ2-1
clone size: -
CDR3 DNA: TGTGCCAGCAGTTATCGGACAGGTTACAATGAGCAGTTCTTC
CDR3 protein: CASSYRTGYNEQFF

D gene: -
V gene: TRBV29-1
J gene: TRBJ1-1
clone size: -
CDR3 DNA: TGCAGCGTTGACGACAGTCAGAACACTGAAGCTTTCTTT
CDR3 protein: CSVDDSQNTEAFF

D gene: -
V gene: TRBV6-5
J gene: TRBJ1-4
clone size: -
CDR3 DNA: TGTGCCAGCAAAGAGGGGGGGACTAATGAAAAACTGTTTTTT
CDR3 protein: CASKEGGTNEKLFF

D gene: -
V gene: TRBV27
J gene: TRBJ2-7
clone size: -
CDR3 DNA: TGTGCCAGCAGTTTATCGGGAGGATTCGGGGGGCAGTACTTC
CDR3 protein: CASSLSGGFGGQYF

D gene: TRBD2
V gene: TRBV10-2
J gene: TRBJ2-1
clone size: -
CDR3 DNA: TGCGCCAGCAGTGGGGGGGAGGGGCAGTTCTTC
CDR3 protein: CASSGGEGQFF

D gene: -
V gene: TRBV30
J gene: TRBJ2-2
clone size: -
CDR3 DNA: TGTGCCTGGAGTGTACGGGGTGGGGAGCTGTTTTTT
CDR3 protein: CAWSVRGGELFF

D gene: TRBD1
V gene: TRBV29-1
J gene: TRBJ1-2
clone size: -
CDR3 DNA: TGCAGCGTTGAAGAGGACCATTGGGACAGCACTAACTATGGCTACACCTTC
CDR3 protein: CSVEEDHWDSTNYGYTF

D gene: -
V gene: TRBV2
J gene: TRBJ1-1
clone size: -
CDR3 DNA: TGTGCCAGCAGACAGGTTGGAAGAACTGAAGCTTTCTTT
CDR3 protein: CASRQVGRTEAFF

D gene: -
V gene: TRBV19
J gene: TRBJ2-2
clone size: -
CDR3 DNA: TGTGCCAGTAGTATACCCCCACCTCCTAAGAACACCGGGGAGCTGTTTTTT
CDR3 protein: CASSIPPPPKNTGELFF

D gene: -
V gene: TRBV6-1
J gene: TRBJ2-5
clone size: -
CDR3 DNA: TGTGCCACCGAAAAGATGACGACAGGAGTAGAGACCCAGTACTTC
CDR3 protein: CATEKMTTGVETQYF

D gene: -
V gene: TRBV29-1
J gene: TRBJ2-7
clone size: -
CDR3 DNA: TGCAGCGTTGGAAGCGAACCCTTCTACGAGCAGTACTTC
CDR3 protein: CSVGSEPFYEQYF

D gene: -
V gene: TRBV18
J gene: TRBJ1-1
clone size: -
CDR3 DNA: TGTGCCAGCTCACCGGAGGGCGGGTCGAACACTGAAGCTTTCTTT
CDR3 protein: CASSPEGGSNTEAFF